These T cell receptor beta chains were read from a single sample in a study of identical twins. TCRdb ran MiXCR on the 5' RACE reads and lists one entry per CDR3 protein. The data contain under 900,000 distinct CDR3 sequences, 15% to 20% of them singletons. These same data were also listed under a study on T cells expressing NK-cell markers.

The sample consisted of PBMCs. The receptor source for this set is a woman aged 18-30 years in good health. Each CDR3 is given with its conserved first and last residue. D genes are given only for firm matches. Clone size is given for some rows only: seen once, a few or many times, or a class if the clone is expanded.

d_call	clone_size	j_call	v_call	cdr3_nt	cdr3_aa
.	.	TRBJ1-2	TRBV6-5	TGTGCCAGCAGTTACTCGATGGCTAACTATGGCTACACCTTC	CASSYSMANYGYTF
.	few	TRBJ2-3	TRBV12-3/TRBV12-4	TGTGCCAGCAGTTCATTCGCAGATACGCAGTATTTT	CASSSFADTQYF
.	few	TRBJ2-7	TRBV5-1	TGCGCCAGCAGCTTGGGACAGGGAGGGGCCGAGCAGTACTTC	CASSLGQGGAEQYF
.	.	TRBJ2-6	TRBV6-1	TGTGCCAGCAGCCGACTTACCGGGGCCAACGTCCTGACTTTC	CASSRLTGANVLTF
.	few	TRBJ2-5	TRBV10-3	TGTGCCATCGGGCCGTTAGGCGGGCGGGAGACCCAGTACTTC	CAIGPLGGRETQYF
.	.	TRBJ1-2	TRBV29-1	TGCAGCGGCCTGAGGACGGACTTCAAGGGCTACACCTTC	CSGLRTDFKGYTF
.	.	TRBJ2-1	TRBV11-2	TGTGCCAGCAGCTTCCTTAAGGCAGGCCCCCCGCAGTTCTTC	CASSFLKAGPPQFF
TRBD2	.	TRBJ2-7	TRBV6-1	TGTGCCAGCACCGGAGGCGGGGGGCATTCCTACGAGCAGTACTTC	CASTGGGGHSYEQYF
TRBD1	.	TRBJ1-5	TRBV5-8	TGTGCCAGCAGCTCACAGGGGTTTCAGCCCCAGCATTTT	CASSSQGFQPQHF
.	.	TRBJ2-7	TRBV5-1	TGCGCCAGCAGCCGAATAAAGGGTACTACCTACGAGCAGTACTTC	CASSRIKGTTYEQYF
.	.	TRBJ2-1	TRBV7-2	TGTGCCAGCAGCCTGGACTTTAGCTCCTACAATGAGCAGTTCTTC	CASSLDFSSYNEQFF
.	few	TRBJ2-1	TRBV7-2	TGTGCCAGCAGCTCAGCCTTTGAGCAGTTCTTC	CASSSAFEQFF
.	.	TRBJ2-6	TRBV27	TGTGCCAGCGGGGGGCTAGACTCTGGGGCCAACGTCCTGACTTTC	CASGGLDSGANVLTF
TRBD2	.	TRBJ2-7	TRBV7-6	TGTGCCAGCAGTTCCCGACTAGCGGGAGTCGACGAGCAGTACTTC	CASSSRLAGVDEQYF
TRBD1	few	TRBJ2-1	TRBV5-1	TGCGCCAGCAGCGCGGCAGGGGGCTGGTGGTTCTTC	CASSAAGGWWFF
TRBD2	few	TRBJ2-3	TRBV7-6	TGTGCCAGCAGCGATAGACGGACTAGCGTCACAGATACGCAGTATTTT	CASSDRRTSVTDTQYF
.	few	TRBJ2-1	TRBV4-3	TGCGCCAGCAGCCAAGTCCCTAGGGATGAGCAGTTCTTC	CASSQVPRDEQFF
TRBD2	few	TRBJ2-1	TRBV3-1	TGTGCCAGCTCAAAACTAGCGGGGGGGCGAGATGAGCAGTTCTTC	CASSKLAGGRDEQFF
TRBD2	few	TRBJ2-1	TRBV20-1	TGCAGCTTACTAGCGGGGGGTCACAATGAGCAGTTCTTC	CSLLAGGHNEQFF
.	few	TRBJ2-1	TRBV20-1	TGCAGTGCCCCATCGGAAGTGCGGGAAAATGAGCAGTTCTTC	CSAPSEVRENEQFF
.	few	TRBJ2-5	TRBV3-1	TGTGCCAGCAGCCAAGGGTCACAGGAGCAAGAGACCCAGTACTTC	CASSQGSQEQETQYF
.	.	TRBJ2-2	TRBV13	TGTGCCAGCAGGCCAATGGCAGGCGGGGAGCTGTTTTTT	CASRPMAGGELFF
.	few	TRBJ2-7	TRBV5-1	TGCGCCAGCAGCTTGACAGGGCCCGAGCAGTACTTC	CASSLTGPEQYF
.	.	TRBJ1-3	TRBV7-2	TGTGCCAGCAGCTTACGAGAGAGCTCTGGAAACACCATATATTTT	CASSLRESSGNTIYF
TRBD1	.	TRBJ2-1	TRBV4-2	TGTGCCAGCAGCGCCGACAGGGGAACTGAGCAGTTCTTC	CASSADRGTEQFF
.	few	TRBJ2-1	TRBV15	TGTGCCACCAGCAGATTAGCGGTCCCCTACAGCTCCTACAATGAGCAGTTCTTC	CATSRLAVPYSSYNEQFF
.	many	TRBJ1-1	TRBV10-3	TGTGCCATCCAGGCAGGGTATGGGATGAACACTGAAGCTTTCTTT	CAIQAGYGMNTEAFF
.	few	TRBJ2-7	TRBV11-3	TGTGCCAGCAGCCTGGACAGTAAAGGAAGCGAGCAGTACTTC	CASSLDSKGSEQYF
TRBD2	.	TRBJ2-3	TRBV29-1	TGCAGCGCCCCTGCGGGGGGGACGAACACAGATACGCAGTATTTT	CSAPAGGTNTDTQYF
.	.	TRBJ2-5	TRBV6-1	TGTGCCAGCAATCCTGGGAGTGTGGAGACCCAGTACTTC	CASNPGSVETQYF
TRBD2	.	TRBJ2-1	TRBV5-1	TGCGCCAGCAGCTTGGCTTGGGCGGGAGCATCGAATGAGCAGTTCTTC	CASSLAWAGASNEQFF
.	few	TRBJ2-5	TRBV2	TGTGCCAGCAAGAGTGAGGGCGAGACCCAGTACTTC	CASKSEGETQYF
.	few	TRBJ2-7	TRBV9	TGTGCCAGCAGCGTAGAAGCGAAATCCCCTCAGTACTTC	CASSVEAKSPQYF
.	few	TRBJ1-1	TRBV5-1	TGCGCCAGCATCAAGGAAGGGGAAGCTTTCTTT	CASIKEGEAFF
.	.	TRBJ2-2	TRBV5-6	TGTGCCAGCAGCTTCGAACGTAAAGGGGAGCTGTTTTTT	CASSFERKGELFF